This TCR beta chain is from a study of cytomegalovirus exposure and HLA in healthy donors. The study, taken as a whole, reports: The classifier, whose performance was assessed in both the original and validation cohorts, reportedly diagnosed cytomegalovirus status with high specificity and sensitivity. According to the study, 180 or so TCR beta chains were cytomegalovirus-associated. Most sequenced TCRs were rare (though some public TCRs occurred in many donors).

Separation from the roughly 700-subject first cohort characterized the 120-subject validation cohort, to which the donors belonged. Generated by immunoSEQ multiplex PCR, the TCRdb table keeps only in-frame clones and is missing some. The data hold about 180,000 clones, with around 87% observed a single time. Points on this clone: Its specificity is not known.

Trimming cost V 0 bases and J 0 bases, with 12 bases left between them. This CDR3 is 17 amino acids long. Germline V lookup: CDR1 LNHNV, CDR2 YYDKDF (reference sequence). This chain links TRBV15 with TRBJ1-5; D is unclear. Sequencing was done on a sample of PBMCs. This sequence originates from a woman in her thirties in good health and CMV-seronegative. The CDR3 DNA reads TGTGCCACCAGCAGAGATCTGGCAGGAAATAGCAATCAGCCCCAGCATTTT. This translates into CATSRDLAGNSNQPQHF.